This entry is about one T cell receptor beta chain. The CDR3 loop spans 14 amino acids. The germline gives CDR1 LNHNV, CDR2 YYDKDF (reference sequence). This entry comes from a study of monozygotic twins with inflammatory bowel disease. Using the 5' RACE reads, TCRdb records one entry per CDR3 protein without DNA. This table lists some 300,000 distinct CDR3 sequences. The sample consisted of blood. The V and J genes are TRBV15 and TRBJ1-6; checking the TCRdb D call of TRBD1 is not possible without DNA. The clonotype originates from a human donor with ulcerative colitis or Crohn's disease, or a healthy co-twin of an affected twin (not recorded which). CDR3 sequence: CATGPSDRNSPLHF.